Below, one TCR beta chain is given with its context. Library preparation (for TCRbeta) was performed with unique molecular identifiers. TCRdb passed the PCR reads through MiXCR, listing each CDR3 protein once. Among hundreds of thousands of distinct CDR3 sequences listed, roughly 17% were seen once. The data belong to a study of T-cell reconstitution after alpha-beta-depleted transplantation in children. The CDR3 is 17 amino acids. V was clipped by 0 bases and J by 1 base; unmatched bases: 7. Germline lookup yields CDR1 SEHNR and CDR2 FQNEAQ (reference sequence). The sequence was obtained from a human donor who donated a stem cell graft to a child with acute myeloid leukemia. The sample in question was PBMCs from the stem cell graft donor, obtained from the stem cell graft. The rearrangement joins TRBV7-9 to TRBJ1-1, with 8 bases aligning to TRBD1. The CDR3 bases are TGTGCCAGCAGCTTAGCCCGGACAGGGAACACGAACACTGAAGCTTTCTTT. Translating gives CASSLARTGNTNTEAFF.